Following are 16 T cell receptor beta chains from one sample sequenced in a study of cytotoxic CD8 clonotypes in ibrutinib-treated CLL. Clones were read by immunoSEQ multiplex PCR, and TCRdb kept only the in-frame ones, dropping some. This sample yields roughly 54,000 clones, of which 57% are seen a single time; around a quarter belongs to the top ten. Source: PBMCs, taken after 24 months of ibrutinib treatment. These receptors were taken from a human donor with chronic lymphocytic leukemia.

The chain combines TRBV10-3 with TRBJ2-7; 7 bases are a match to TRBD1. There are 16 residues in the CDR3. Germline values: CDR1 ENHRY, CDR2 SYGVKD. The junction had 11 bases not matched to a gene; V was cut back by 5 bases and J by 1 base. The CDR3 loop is CAISPRDRPTSYEQYF. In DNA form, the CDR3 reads TGTGCCATCAGTCCTCGGGACAGACCTACGTCCTACGAGCAGTACTTC.

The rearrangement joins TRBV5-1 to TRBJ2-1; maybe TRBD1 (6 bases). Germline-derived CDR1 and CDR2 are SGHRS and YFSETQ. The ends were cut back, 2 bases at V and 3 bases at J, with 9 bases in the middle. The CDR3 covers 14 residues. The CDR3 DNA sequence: TGCGCCAGCAGCTTATTACAGGGCTACAATGAGCAGTTCTTC. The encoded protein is CASSLLQGYNEQFF.

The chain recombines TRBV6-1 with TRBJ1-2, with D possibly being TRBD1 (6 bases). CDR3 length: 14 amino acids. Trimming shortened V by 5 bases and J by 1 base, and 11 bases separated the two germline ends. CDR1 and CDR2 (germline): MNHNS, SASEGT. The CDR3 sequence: CASSTQGLNYGYTF. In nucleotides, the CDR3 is TGTGCCAGCAGTACACAGGGCCTTAACTATGGCTACACCTTC.

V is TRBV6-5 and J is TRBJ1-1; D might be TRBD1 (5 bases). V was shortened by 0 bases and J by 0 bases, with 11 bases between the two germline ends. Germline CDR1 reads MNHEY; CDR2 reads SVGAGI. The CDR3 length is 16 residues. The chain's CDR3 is CASSYSTRALNTEAFF. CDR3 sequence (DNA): TGTGCCAGCAGTTACTCGACCAGGGCACTGAACACTGAAGCTTTCTTT.

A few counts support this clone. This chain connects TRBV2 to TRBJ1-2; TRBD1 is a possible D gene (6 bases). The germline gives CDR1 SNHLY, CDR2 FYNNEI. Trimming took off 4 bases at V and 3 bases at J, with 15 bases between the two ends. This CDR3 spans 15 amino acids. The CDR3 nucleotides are TGTGCCAGCAGTGCACCGGGGGCTTCCTACTATGGCTACACCTTC. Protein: CASSAPGASYYGYTF.

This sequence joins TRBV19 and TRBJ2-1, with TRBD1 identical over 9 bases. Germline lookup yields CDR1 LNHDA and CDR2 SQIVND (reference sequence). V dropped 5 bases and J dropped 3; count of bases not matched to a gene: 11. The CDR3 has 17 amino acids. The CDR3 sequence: CASSPPGDRAYYNEQFF. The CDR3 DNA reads TGTGCCAGTAGTCCCCCCGGGGACAGGGCCTACTACAATGAGCAGTTCTTC.

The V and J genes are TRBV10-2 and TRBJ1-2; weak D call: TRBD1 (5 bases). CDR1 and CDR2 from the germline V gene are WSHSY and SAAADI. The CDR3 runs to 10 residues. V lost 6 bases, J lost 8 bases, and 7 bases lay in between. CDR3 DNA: TGCGCCAGCAGGGACATCGGCTACACCTTC. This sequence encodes CASRDIGYTF.

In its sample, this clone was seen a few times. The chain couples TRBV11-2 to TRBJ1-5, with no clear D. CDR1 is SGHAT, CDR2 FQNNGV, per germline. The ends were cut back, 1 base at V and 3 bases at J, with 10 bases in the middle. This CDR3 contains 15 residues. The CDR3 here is CASSLGNMHNQPQHF. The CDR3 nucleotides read TGTGCCAGCAGCTTAGGGAACATGCACAATCAGCCCCAGCATTTT.

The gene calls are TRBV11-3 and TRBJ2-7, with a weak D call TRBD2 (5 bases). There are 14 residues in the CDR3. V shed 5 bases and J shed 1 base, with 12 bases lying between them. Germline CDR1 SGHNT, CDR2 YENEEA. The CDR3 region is CASSPGFGSYEQYF. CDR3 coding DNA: TGTGCCAGCAGCCCGGGGTTTGGGTCCTACGAGCAGTACTTC. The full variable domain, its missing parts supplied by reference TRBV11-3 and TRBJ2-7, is EAGVVQSPRYKIIEKKQPVAFWCNPISGHNTLYWYLQNLGQGPELLIRYENEEAVDDSQLPKDRFSAERLKGVDSTLKIQPAELGDSAVYLCASSPGFGSYEQYFGPGTRLTVT.

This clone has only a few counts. The CDR3, as DNA: TGTGCCAGCAGCTTAACTGGTTACGAGCAGTACTTC. It codes for CASSLTGYEQYF. This chain uses TRBV11-2 with TRBJ2-7; D gene ambiguous. This CDR3 region has 12 residues. Trimming removed 2 bases at V and 4 bases at J, with 6 bases between. Germline loops: CDR1 SGHAT, CDR2 FQNNGV.

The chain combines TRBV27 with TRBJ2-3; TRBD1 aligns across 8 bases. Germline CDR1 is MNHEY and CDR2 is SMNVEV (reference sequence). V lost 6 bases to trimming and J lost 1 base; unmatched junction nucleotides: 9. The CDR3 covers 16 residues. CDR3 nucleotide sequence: TGTGCCAGCAGCACCAGACAGGGGAGAGGCACAGATACGCAGTATTTT. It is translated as CASSTRQGRGTDTQYF.

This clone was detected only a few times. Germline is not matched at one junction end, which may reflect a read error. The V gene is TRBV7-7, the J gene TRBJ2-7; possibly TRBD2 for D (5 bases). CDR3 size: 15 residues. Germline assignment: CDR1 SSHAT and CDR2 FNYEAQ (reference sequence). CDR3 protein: CASSLGSGVLYEQYF. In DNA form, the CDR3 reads TGTGCTAGCAGCTTAGGATCCGGGGTCCTCTACGAGCAGTACTTC. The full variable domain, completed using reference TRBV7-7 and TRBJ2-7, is GAGVSQSPRYKVTKRGQDVTLRCDPISSHATLYWYQQALGQGPEFLTYFNYEAQPDKSGLPSDRFSAERPEGSISTLTIQRTEQRDSAMYRCASSLGSGVLYEQYFGPGTRLTVT.

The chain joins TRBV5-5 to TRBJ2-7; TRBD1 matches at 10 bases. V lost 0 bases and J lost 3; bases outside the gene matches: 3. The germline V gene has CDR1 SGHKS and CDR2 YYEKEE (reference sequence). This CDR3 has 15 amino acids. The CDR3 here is CASSLEGQGIYEQYF. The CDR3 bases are TGTGCCAGCAGCTTGGAGGGACAGGGGATCTACGAGCAGTACTTC.

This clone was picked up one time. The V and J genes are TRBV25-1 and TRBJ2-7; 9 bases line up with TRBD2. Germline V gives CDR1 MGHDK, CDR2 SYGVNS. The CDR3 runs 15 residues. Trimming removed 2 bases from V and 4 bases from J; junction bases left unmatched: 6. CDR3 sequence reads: CASSEVAGAPYEQYF. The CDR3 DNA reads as TGTGCCAGCAGTGAAGTAGCGGGGGCCCCATACGAGCAGTACTTC.

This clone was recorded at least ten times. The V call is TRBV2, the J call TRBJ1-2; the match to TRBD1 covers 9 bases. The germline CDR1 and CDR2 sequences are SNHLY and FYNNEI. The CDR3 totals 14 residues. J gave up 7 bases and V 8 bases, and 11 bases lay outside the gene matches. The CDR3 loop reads CASGGTGPTFGYTF. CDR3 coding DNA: TGTGCCAGCGGGGGGACAGGGCCGACCTTTGGCTACACCTTC. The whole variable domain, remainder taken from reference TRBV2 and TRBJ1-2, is EPEVTQTPSHQVTQMGQEVILRCVPISNHLYFYWYRQILGQKVEFLVSFYNNEISEKSEIFDDQFSVERPDGSNFTLKIRSTKLEDSAMYFCASGGTGPTFGYTFGSGTRLTVV.

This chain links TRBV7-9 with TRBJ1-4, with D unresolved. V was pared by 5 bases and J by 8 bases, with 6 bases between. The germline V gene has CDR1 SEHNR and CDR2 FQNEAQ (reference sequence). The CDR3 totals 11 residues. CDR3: CASSRAEKLFF. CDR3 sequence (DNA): TGTGCCAGCAGCCGTGCCGAAAAACTGTTTTTT.